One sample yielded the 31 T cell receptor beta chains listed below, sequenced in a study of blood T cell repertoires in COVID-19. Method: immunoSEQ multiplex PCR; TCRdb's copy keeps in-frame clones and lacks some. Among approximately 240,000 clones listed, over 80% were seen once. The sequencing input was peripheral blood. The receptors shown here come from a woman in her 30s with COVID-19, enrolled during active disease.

Here the CDR3 reads CASSDTWGTGGQTEAFF. Here the CDR3 DNA reads TGTGCCAGCAGCGACACATGGGGGACAGGGGGCCAGACTGAAGCTTTCTTT. V is TRBV9 and J is TRBJ1-1, with 12 nucleotides matching TRBD1. From germline, CDR1 is SGDLS and CDR2 YYNGEE. The CDR3 runs to 17 residues. J was trimmed by 5 bases and V by 3 bases; bases with no gene match: 11.

The CDR3 DNA is TGTGCCAGCAAGGCAGGGGCGCTGTGGGATCAGCCCCAGCATTTT. It translates to CASKAGALWDQPQHF. The chain carries TRBV2 and TRBJ1-5, with D possibly matching TRBD1 (6 bases). The CDR3 is 15 residues long. The V end lost 7 bases, the J end lost 5 bases, and 18 bases lay between the germline ends. The germline gives CDR1 SNHLY, CDR2 FYNNEI.

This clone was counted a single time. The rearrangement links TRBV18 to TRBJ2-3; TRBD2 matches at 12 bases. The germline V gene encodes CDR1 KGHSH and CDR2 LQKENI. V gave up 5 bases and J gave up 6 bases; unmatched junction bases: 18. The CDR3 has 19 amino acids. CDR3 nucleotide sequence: TGTGCCAGCTCAGCAGTCACTCCTAGCGGGGGGGCCGGGAGTGATACGCAGTATTTT. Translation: CASSAVTPSGGAGSDTQYF.

Written as DNA, the CDR3 is TGTGCCAGCTCACCGACAGGGGGTAACTATGGCTACACCTTC. Amino acid sequence: CASSPTGGNYGYTF. This chain joins TRBV18 and TRBJ1-2; 9 bases match TRBD1. The CDR3 is 14 residues long. V lost 3 bases and J lost 1; bases outside the gene matches: 0. CDR1 KGHSH and CDR2 LQKENI come from the germline V gene.

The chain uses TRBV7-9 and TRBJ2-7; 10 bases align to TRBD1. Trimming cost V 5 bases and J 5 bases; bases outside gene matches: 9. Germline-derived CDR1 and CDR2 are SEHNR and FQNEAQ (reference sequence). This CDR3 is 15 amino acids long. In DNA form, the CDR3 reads TGTGCCAGCAGCCTAGGGACAGGGGATCTGAACGAGCAGTACTTC. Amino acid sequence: CASSLGTGDLNEQYF.

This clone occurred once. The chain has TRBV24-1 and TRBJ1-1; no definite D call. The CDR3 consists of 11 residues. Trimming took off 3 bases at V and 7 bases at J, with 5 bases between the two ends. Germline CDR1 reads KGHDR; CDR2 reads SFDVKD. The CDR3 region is CATSDRHEAFF. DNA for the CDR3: TGTGCCACCAGTGATAGACATGAAGCTTTCTTT.

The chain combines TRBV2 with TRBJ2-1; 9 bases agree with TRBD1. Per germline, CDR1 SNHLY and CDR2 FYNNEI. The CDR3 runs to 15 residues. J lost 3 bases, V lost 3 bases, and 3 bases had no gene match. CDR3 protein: CASSEVGQGYNEQFF. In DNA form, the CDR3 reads TGTGCCAGCAGTGAGGTGGGACAGGGCTACAATGAGCAGTTCTTC.

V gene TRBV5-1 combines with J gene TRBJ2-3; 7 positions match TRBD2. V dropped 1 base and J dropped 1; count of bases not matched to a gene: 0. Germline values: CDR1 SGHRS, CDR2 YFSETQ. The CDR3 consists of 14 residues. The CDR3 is CASSLTSGTDTQYF. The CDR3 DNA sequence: TGCGCCAGCAGCTTGACTAGCGGCACAGATACGCAGTATTTT.

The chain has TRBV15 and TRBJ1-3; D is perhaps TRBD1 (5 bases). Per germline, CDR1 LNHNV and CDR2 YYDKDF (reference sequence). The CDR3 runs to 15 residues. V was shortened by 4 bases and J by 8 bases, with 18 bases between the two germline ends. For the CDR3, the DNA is TGTGCCACCAGCATGGGTCCACGGTCGGGGGACACCATATATTTT. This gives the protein CATSMGPRSGDTIYF. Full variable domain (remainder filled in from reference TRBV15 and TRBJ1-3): DAMVIQNPRYQVTQFGKPVTLSCSQTLNHNVMYWYQQKSSQAPKLLFHYYDKDFNNEADTPDNFQSRRPNTSFCFLDIRSPGLGDTAMYLCATSMGPRSGDTIYFGEGSWLTVV.

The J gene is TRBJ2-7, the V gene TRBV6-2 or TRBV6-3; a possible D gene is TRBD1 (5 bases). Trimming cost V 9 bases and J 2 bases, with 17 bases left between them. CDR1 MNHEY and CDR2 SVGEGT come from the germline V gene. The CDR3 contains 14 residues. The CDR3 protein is CASRPTGPTYEQYF. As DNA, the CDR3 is TGTGCCAGTCGCCCTACAGGTCCCACCTACGAGCAGTACTTC.

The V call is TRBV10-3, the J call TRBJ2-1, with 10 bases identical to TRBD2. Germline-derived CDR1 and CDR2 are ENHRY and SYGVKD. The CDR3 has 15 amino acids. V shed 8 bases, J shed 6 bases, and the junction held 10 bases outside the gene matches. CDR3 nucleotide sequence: TGTGCCATCGGTGTTAGCGGGAGGTCGGGCAATGAGCAGTTCTTC. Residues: CAIGVSGRSGNEQFF.

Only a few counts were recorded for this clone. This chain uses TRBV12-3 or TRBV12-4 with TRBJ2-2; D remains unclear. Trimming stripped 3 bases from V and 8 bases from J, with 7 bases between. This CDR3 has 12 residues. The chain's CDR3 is CASSLRRGELFF. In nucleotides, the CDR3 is TGTGCCAGCAGTTTGAGGAGAGGGGAGCTGTTTTTT.

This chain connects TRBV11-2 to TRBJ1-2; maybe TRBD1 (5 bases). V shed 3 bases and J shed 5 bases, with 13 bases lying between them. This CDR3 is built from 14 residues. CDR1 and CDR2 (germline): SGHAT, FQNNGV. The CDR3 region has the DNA TGTGCCAGCAGCTTTACAGGCAGCCAATATGGCTACACCTTC. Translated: CASSFTGSQYGYTF. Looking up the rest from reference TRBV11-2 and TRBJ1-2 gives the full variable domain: EAGVAQSPRYKIIEKRQSVAFWCNPISGHATLYWYQQILGQGPKLLIQFQNNGVVDDSQLPKDRFSAERLKGVDSTLKIQPAKLEDSAVYLCASSFTGSQYGYTFGSGTRLTVV.

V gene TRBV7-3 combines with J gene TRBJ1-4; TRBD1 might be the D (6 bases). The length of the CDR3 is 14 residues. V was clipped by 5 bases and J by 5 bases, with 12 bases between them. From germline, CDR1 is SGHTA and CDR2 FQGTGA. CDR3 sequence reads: CASSPTGRNEKLFF. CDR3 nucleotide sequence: TGTGCCAGCAGCCCGACAGGTCGAAATGAAAAACTGTTTTTT.

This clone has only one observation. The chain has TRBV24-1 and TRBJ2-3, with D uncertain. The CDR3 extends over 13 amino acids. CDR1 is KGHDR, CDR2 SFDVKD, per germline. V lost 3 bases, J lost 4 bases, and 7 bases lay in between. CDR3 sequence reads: CATSDPPADTQYF. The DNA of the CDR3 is TGTGCCACCAGTGATCCCCCCGCAGATACGCAGTATTTT.

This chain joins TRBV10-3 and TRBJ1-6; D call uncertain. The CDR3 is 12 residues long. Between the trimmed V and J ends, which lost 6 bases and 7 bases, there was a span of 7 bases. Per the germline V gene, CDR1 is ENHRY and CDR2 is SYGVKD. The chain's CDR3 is CAIREPNSPLHF. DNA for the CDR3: TGTGCCATCAGAGAGCCGAATTCACCCCTCCACTTT.

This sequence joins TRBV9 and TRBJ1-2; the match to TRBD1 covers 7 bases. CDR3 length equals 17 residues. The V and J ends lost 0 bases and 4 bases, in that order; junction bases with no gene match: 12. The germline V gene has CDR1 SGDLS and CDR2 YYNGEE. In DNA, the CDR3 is TGTGCCAGCAGCGTAGAACCGGGACAGCCGAACTCCTATGGCTACACCTTC. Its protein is CASSVEPGQPNSYGYTF.

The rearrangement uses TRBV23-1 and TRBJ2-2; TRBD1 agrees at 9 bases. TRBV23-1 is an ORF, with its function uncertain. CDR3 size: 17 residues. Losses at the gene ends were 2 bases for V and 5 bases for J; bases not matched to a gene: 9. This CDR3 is CASSQTDRGNGTGELFF. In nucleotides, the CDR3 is TGCGCCAGCAGTCAAACCGACAGGGGGAATGGGACCGGGGAGCTGTTTTTT.

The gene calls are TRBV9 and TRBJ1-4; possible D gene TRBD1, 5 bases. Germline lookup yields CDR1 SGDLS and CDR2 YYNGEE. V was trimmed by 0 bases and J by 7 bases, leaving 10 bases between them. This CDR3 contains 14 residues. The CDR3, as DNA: TGTGCCAGCAGCGTAGCAGGGAGGGGTGAAAAACTGTTTTTT. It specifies CASSVAGRGEKLFF.

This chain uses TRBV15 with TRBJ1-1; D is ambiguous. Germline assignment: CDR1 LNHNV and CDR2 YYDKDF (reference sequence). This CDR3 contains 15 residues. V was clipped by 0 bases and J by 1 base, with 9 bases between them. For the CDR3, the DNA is TGTGCCACCAGCAGAGAGATTGGGAGGAACACTGAAGCTTTCTTT. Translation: CATSREIGRNTEAFF. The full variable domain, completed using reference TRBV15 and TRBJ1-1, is DAMVIQNPRYQVTQFGKPVTLSCSQTLNHNVMYWYQQKSSQAPKLLFHYYDKDFNNEADTPDNFQSRRPNTSFCFLDIRSPGLGDTAMYLCATSREIGRNTEAFFGQGTRLTVV.

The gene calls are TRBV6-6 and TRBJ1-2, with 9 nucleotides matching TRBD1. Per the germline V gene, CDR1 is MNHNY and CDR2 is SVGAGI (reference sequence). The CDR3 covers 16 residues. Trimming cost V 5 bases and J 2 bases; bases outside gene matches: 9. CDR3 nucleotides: TGTGCCAGCAGTGTAAGCGGGACAGGGCTAAACTATGGCTACACCTTC. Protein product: CASSVSGTGLNYGYTF.

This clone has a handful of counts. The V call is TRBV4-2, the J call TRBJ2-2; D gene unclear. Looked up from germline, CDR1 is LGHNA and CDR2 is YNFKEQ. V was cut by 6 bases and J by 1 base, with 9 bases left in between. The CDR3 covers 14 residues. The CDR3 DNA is TGTGCCAGCAGTCGGTCCGAGAACACCGGGGAGCTGTTTTTT. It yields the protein CASSRSENTGELFF.

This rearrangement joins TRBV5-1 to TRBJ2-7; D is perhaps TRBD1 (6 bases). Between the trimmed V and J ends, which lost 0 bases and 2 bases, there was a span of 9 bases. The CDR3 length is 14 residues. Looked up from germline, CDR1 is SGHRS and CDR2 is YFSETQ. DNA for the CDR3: TGCGCCAGCAGCTTGGACGGGACAACCTACGAGCAGTACTTC. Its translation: CASSLDGTTYEQYF.

The CDR3 DNA follows: TGTGCCAGCAGCTTCTCCTTTCCCGGAGATACGCAGTATTTT. Translation gives CASSFSFPGDTQYF. The rearrangement joins TRBV11-2 to TRBJ2-3; D not certain. Per germline, CDR1 SGHAT and CDR2 FQNNGV. CDR3 length: 14 residues. Trimming took off 3 bases at V and 5 bases at J, with 12 bases between the two ends.

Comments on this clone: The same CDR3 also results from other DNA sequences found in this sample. The CDR3 here is CAWSVLGGNYGYTF. Written as DNA, the CDR3 is TGTGCCTGGAGTGTTTTAGGGGGAAATTATGGCTACACCTTC. The chain has TRBV30 and TRBJ1-2; a weak D match, TRBD1 (6 bases). The length of the CDR3 is 14 residues. Germline V gene lookup returns CDR1 GTSNPN and CDR2 SVGIG (reference sequence). V was cut by 0 bases and J by 5 bases, with 13 bases left in between.

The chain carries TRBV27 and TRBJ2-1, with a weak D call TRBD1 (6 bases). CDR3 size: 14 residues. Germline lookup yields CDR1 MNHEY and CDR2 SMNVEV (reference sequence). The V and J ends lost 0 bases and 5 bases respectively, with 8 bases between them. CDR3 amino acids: CASSLSGTHNEQFF. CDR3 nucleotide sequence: TGTGCCAGCAGTTTATCCGGGACACACAATGAGCAGTTCTTC.

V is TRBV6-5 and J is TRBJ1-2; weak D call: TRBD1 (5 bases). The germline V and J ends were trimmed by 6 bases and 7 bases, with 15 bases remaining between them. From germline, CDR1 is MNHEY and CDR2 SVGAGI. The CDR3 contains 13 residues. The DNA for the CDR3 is TGTGCCAGCAGCCTCCCCGGGACTCCTGGCTACACCTTC. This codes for CASSLPGTPGYTF.

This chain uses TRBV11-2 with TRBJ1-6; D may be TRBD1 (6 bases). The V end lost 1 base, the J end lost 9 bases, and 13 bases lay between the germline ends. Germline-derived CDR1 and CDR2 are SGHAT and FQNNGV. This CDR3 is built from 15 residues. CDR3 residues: CASSLVGGYSSPLHF. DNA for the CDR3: TGTGCCAGCAGCTTAGTTGGGGGCTACAGTTCACCCCTCCACTTT.

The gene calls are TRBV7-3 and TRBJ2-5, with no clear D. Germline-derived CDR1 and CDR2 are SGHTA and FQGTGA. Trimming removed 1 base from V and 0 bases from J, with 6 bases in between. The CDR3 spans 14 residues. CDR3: CASSLNMNQETQYF. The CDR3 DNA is TGTGCCAGCAGCTTAAACATGAACCAAGAGACCCAGTACTTC. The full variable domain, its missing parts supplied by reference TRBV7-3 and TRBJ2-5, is GAGVSQTPSNKVTEKGKYVELRCDPISGHTALYWYRQSLGQGPEFLIYFQGTGAADDSGLPNDRFFAVRPEGSVSTLKIQRTERGDSAVYLCASSLNMNQETQYFGPGTRLLVL.

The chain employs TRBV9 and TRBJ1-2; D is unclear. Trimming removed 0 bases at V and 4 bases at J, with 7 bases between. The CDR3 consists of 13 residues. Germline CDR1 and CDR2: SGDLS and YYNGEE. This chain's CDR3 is CASSVEEGYGYTF. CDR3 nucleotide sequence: TGTGCCAGCAGCGTAGAGGAGGGCTATGGCTACACCTTC. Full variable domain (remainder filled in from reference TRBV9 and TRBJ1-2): DSGVTQTPKHLITATGQRVTLRCSPRSGDLSVYWYQQSLDQGLQFLIQYYNGEERAKGNILERFSAQQFPDLHSELNLSSLELGDSALYFCASSVEEGYGYTFGSGTRLTVV.

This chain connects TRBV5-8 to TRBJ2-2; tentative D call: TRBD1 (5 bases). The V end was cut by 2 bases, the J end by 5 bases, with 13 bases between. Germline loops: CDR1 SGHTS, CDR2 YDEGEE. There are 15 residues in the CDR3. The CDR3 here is CASSFEGARTGELFF. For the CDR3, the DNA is TGTGCCAGCAGCTTCGAAGGGGCGAGGACCGGGGAGCTGTTTTTT.